A selection of T cell receptor beta chains follows, all from one sample in a study of T cells expressing NK-cell markers. After re-calling the 5' RACE reads, TCRdb lists one entry per CDR3 protein, DNA absent. Recorded here are around 380,000 distinct CDR3 sequences; the top ten clones represent roughly 10%. The sequencing sample was made of blood T cells: a sorted CD56 or NKG2C T cell subset, CD4+ or CD8+ T cells, or bulk PBMC T cells (not recorded which). These receptors originate from a woman in her forties or fifties in good health. The CDR3 runs from the conserved cysteine through the conserved F or W.

V gene: TRBV24-1; J gene: TRBJ2-5; CDR3 protein: CATSDLPGAQETQYF
V gene: TRBV7-9; J gene: TRBJ2-2; CDR3 protein: CASSRIKIRTGENTGELFF
V gene: TRBV12-3/TRBV12-4; J gene: TRBJ1-2; CDR3 protein: CASSFSDYGYTF
V gene: TRBV20-1; J gene: TRBJ2-5; CDR3 protein: CSALDGAGGETQYF
V gene: TRBV7-6; J gene: TRBJ2-1; CDR3 protein: CASSSGVYRSNEQFF
V gene: TRBV19; J gene: TRBJ2-1; CDR3 protein: CASSMAAGREQFF
V gene: TRBV12-3/TRBV12-4; J gene: TRBJ2-2; CDR3 protein: CASDTEGAPTGELFF
V gene: TRBV5-1; J gene: TRBJ2-1; CDR3 protein: CASSLARTPNEQFF
V gene: TRBV5-1; J gene: TRBJ1-2; CDR3 protein: CASSPDGTTHGYTF
V gene: TRBV4-2; J gene: TRBJ2-1; CDR3 protein: CASSQEDRASGMVRNYNEQFF
V gene: TRBV24-1; J gene: TRBJ2-3; CDR3 protein: CATRENSVTSTDTQYF
V gene: TRBV7-9; J gene: TRBJ2-1; CDR3 protein: CASSLVKGANRNEQFF
V gene: TRBV4-2; J gene: TRBJ1-3; CDR3 protein: CASSPGRGSFSGNTIYF
V gene: TRBV10-3; J gene: TRBJ2-2; CDR3 protein: CAIKGANTNTGELFF
V gene: TRBV21-1; J gene: TRBJ2-1; CDR3 protein: CASSGEDSKNEQFF
V gene: TRBV10-3; J gene: TRBJ2-1; CDR3 protein: CAISESRLAGGRNEQFF
V gene: TRBV10-3; J gene: TRBJ2-1; CDR3 protein: CAISRQGNEQFF
V gene: TRBV12-3/TRBV12-4; J gene: TRBJ2-1; CDR3 protein: CASVGSPPSSNEQFF
V gene: TRBV20-1; J gene: TRBJ2-1; CDR3 protein: CSARDGREVFYNEQFF
V gene: TRBV28; J gene: TRBJ1-1; CDR3 protein: CASSLPRGRASPEAFF
V gene: TRBV14; J gene: TRBJ1-1; CDR3 protein: CASSPQGKFSEAFF
V gene: TRBV20-1; J gene: TRBJ2-7; CDR3 protein: CSARRRDEQYF
V gene: TRBV10-3; J gene: TRBJ1-5; CDR3 protein: CAISEPGTGGGGQPQHF
V gene: TRBV18; J gene: TRBJ2-1; CDR3 protein: CASSPPVRAEGNEQFF
V gene: TRBV2; J gene: TRBJ2-1; CDR3 protein: CASLPGGWNEQFF
V gene: TRBV5-4; J gene: TRBJ2-1; CDR3 protein: CASSLAGLRNNEQFF
V gene: TRBV30; J gene: TRBJ2-2; CDR3 protein: CAGKRIQGPGELFF
V gene: TRBV10-3; J gene: TRBJ2-5; CDR3 protein: CAISEPGLAGVSETQYF
V gene: TRBV20-1; J gene: TRBJ2-5; CDR3 protein: CSARETVTTETQYF
V gene: TRBV12-3/TRBV12-4; J gene: TRBJ2-5; CDR3 protein: CASTADRKQETQYF
V gene: TRBV11-2; J gene: TRBJ2-1; CDR3 protein: CATTPGGRSSLVSYNEQFF
V gene: TRBV5-6; J gene: TRBJ1-5; CDR3 protein: CASSSTGALPQHF
V gene: TRBV6-2/TRBV6-3; J gene: TRBJ2-1; CDR3 protein: CASTPGDRLYNEQFF
V gene: TRBV30; J gene: TRBJ1-1; CDR3 protein: CAWKTSKGRDRGEAFF
V gene: TRBV19; J gene: TRBJ2-4; CDR3 protein: CASSVGGKNIQYF
V gene: TRBV15; J gene: TRBJ2-1; CDR3 protein: CATSRDLLVLAIDNEQFF
V gene: TRBV6-2/TRBV6-3; J gene: TRBJ2-2; CDR3 protein: CAASIETSVVSGELFF
V gene: TRBV12-3/TRBV12-4; J gene: TRBJ2-3; CDR3 protein: CASSLRLGLAGYTDTQYF
V gene: TRBV12-3/TRBV12-4; J gene: TRBJ2-6; CDR3 protein: CASSPSGPGANVLTF
V gene: TRBV20-1; J gene: TRBJ2-3; CDR3 protein: CSASLPGSGNRGDTQYF
V gene: TRBV27; J gene: TRBJ2-2; CDR3 protein: CASRGGKRTGELFF
V gene: TRBV5-1; J gene: TRBJ2-2; CDR3 protein: CASSLASASTGELFF
V gene: TRBV10-3; J gene: TRBJ1-1; CDR3 protein: CAISVRSMNTEAFF
V gene: TRBV4-1; J gene: TRBJ2-1; CDR3 protein: CASSQVGLVYNEQFF
V gene: TRBV3-1; J gene: TRBJ2-1; CDR3 protein: CASSQSGAEQFF
V gene: TRBV12-3/TRBV12-4; J gene: TRBJ2-7; CDR3 protein: CASSFLPGQTNYEQYF
V gene: TRBV5-1; J gene: TRBJ1-1; CDR3 protein: CASSYKPNTEAFF
V gene: TRBV30; J gene: TRBJ2-1; CDR3 protein: CAWSRRNGNEQFF
V gene: TRBV6-4; J gene: TRBJ1-4; CDR3 protein: CASSATVNEKLFF